These 3 T cell receptor beta chains were sequenced from one sample in a study of blood T cell repertoires in COVID-19. Produced via immunoSEQ multiplex PCR; TCRdb's table is partial and in-frame only. The data hold 330,000 or so clones, with 88% observed a single time. The sequenced sample consisted of PBMCs or T cells enriched from blood (not recorded which). Source of these receptors: a man between 25 and 39 years old who had recovered from COVID-19.

The chain employs TRBV6-1 and TRBJ1-5, with a weak D call TRBD1 (5 bases). V lost 3 bases and J lost 7, with 19 bases in between. Germline values: CDR1 MNHNS, CDR2 SASEGT. This CDR3 region has 16 residues. CDR3 amino acids: CASSDGHPPLMQPQHF. CDR3 nucleotide sequence: TGTGCCAGCAGTGATGGACACCCACCCTTGATGCAGCCCCAGCATTTT.

This chain links TRBV2 with TRBJ1-2; TRBD1 matches at 9 bases. Germline V lookup: CDR1 SNHLY, CDR2 FYNNEI. This CDR3 has 14 amino acids. Germline trimming cut 6 bases from V and 1 base from J; bases unmatched to any gene: 3. The CDR3 coding sequence is TGTGCCAGCAGCGAGGGACAGGGTAACTATGGCTACACCTTC. Translated, it gives CASSEGQGNYGYTF. Drawing the rest from reference TRBV2 and TRBJ1-2, the complete variable domain is EPEVTQTPSHQVTQMGQEVILRCVPISNHLYFYWYRQILGQKVEFLVSFYNNEISEKSEIFDDQFSVERPDGSNFTLKIRSTKLEDSAMYFCASSEGQGNYGYTFGSGTRLTVV.

The chain combines TRBV6-5 with TRBJ1-6, with TRBD1 as a possible D gene (6 bases). Germline V gives CDR1 MNHEY, CDR2 SVGAGI. Trimming shortened V by 3 bases and J by 10 bases, and 10 bases separated the two germline ends. This CDR3 spans 13 amino acids. The CDR3 coding sequence is TGTGCCAGCAGTTATCAGGGGTGGTCACCCCTCCACTTT. Its protein product is CASSYQGWSPLHF.